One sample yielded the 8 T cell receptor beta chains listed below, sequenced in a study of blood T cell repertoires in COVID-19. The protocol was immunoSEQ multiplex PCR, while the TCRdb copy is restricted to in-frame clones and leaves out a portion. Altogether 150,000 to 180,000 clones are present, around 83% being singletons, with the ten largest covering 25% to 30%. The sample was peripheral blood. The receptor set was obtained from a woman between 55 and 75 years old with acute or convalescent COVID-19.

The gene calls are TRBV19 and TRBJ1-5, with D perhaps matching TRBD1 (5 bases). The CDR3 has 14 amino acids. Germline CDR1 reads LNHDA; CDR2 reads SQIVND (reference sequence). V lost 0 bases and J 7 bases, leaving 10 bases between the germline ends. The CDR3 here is CASSIEGVGQPQHF. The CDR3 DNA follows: TGTGCCAGTAGTATAGAAGGGGTAGGCCAGCCCCAGCATTTT.

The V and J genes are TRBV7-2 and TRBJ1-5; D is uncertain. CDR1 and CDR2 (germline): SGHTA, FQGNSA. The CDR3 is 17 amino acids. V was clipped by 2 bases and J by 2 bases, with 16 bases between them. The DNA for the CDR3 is TGTGCCAGCAGCTTAAGTTTTAGGATCAGCGGCAATCAGCCCCAGCATTTT. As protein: CASSLSFRISGNQPQHF.

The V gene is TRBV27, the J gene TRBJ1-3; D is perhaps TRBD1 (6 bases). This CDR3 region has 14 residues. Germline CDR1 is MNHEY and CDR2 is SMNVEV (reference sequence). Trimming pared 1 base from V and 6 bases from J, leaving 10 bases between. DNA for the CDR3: TGTGCCAGCAGTTTATATCCAGGGGTAAACACCATATATTTT. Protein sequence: CASSLYPGVNTIYF.

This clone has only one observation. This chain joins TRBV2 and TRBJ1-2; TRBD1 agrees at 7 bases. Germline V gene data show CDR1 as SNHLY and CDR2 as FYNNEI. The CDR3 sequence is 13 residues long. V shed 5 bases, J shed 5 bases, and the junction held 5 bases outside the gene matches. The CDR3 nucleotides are TGTGCCAGCAGTCGACAGGGAACATATGGCTACACCTTC. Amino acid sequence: CASSRQGTYGYTF.

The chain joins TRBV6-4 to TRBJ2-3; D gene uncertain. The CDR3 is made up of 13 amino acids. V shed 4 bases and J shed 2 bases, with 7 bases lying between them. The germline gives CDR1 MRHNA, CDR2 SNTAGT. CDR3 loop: CASSVQNTDTQYF. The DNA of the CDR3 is TGTGCCAGCAGTGTACAGAACACAGATACGCAGTATTTT.

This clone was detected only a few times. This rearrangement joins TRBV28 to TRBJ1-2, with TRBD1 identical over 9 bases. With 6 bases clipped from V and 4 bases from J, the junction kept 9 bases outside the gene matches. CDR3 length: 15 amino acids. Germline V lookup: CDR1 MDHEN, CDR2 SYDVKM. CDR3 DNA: TGTGCCAGCAGCCGTCCGGGACAGGGACGCTATGGCTACACCTTC. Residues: CASSRPGQGRYGYTF.

The CDR3 loop is CASSERVLNEKLFF. In DNA form, the CDR3 reads TGTGCCAGCAGTGAACGGGTCCTTAATGAAAAACTGTTTTTT. The genes are TRBV6-1 and TRBJ1-4, with D hard to call. Trimming cost V 2 bases and J 4 bases, with 8 bases left between them. This CDR3 comprises 14 residues. Germline V gives CDR1 MNHNS, CDR2 SASEGT.

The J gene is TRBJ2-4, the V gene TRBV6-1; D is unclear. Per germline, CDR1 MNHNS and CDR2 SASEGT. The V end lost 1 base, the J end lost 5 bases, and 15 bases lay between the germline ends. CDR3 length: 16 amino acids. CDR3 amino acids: CASSEGAGWVENIQYF. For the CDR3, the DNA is TGTGCCAGCAGTGAAGGGGCAGGTTGGGTAGAAAACATTCAGTACTTC.